The source of this T cell receptor beta chain is a study of identical twins. V was shortened by 7 bases and J by 1 base, with 10 bases between the two germline ends. CDR3 length: 13 amino acids. Germline CDR1 is LGHDT and CDR2 is YNNKEL (reference sequence). A single record per CDR3 protein comes from TCRdb applying MiXCR to the 5' RACE reads. The table shows about 470,000 distinct CDR3 sequences, with 20% to 30% occurring only once. This clonotype came up a few times. Antigen specificity is unknown. Whole-study findings and limits: Surplus twin overlap in beta out-of-frame sequences was less pronounced.

This same sample was also taken into another study, of T cells expressing NK-cell markers. That study reports: Seven of eight sequenced donors tested HCMV-seropositive; one tested seronegative.

This chain connects TRBV3-1 to TRBJ1-1; a possible D gene is TRBD1 (6 bases). The sequence came from a young woman in good health. The material sequenced was CD4+ T cells sorted from blood. The CDR3 DNA is TGTGCCAGCAATCAACAGGGGAACACTGAAGCTTTCTTT. This gives the protein CASNQQGNTEAFF.